This TCR beta chain was sequenced for a study of early T cells in non-severe SARS-CoV-2 infection. Study as a whole: The input, bulk RNA from unsorted whole blood, was sequenced, and chains were unpaired. General study findings and limits: Matches to VDJdb favored anti-spike CD8 responses and missed private and CD4 specificities.

This clonotype was recorded a few times. Its target is unknown. Unique molecular identifiers were added to individual cDNA molecules. TCRdb used MiXCR to reprocess the 5' RACE reads, holding one entry per CDR3 protein. The table has almost 30,000 distinct CDR3 sequences, about 6.1% seen once; the top ten hold roughly 5.7%. The receptor's source is an adult who was a healthcare worker with PCR-confirmed SARS-CoV-2 infection or an uninfected control (not recorded which). Material for sequencing was whole blood.

DNA for the CDR3: TGCGCCAGCAGCTTGGAACTAGCGGGGGGCTATACAGATACGCAGTATTTT. This sequence encodes CASSLELAGGYTDTQYF. The chain recombines TRBV5-1 with TRBJ2-3; 12 positions match TRBD2. V lost 0 bases and J lost 3; bases outside the gene matches: 5. The CDR3 sequence is 17 residues long. Germline V gives CDR1 SGHRS, CDR2 YFSETQ.